A selection of T cell receptor beta chains follows, all from one sample in a study of cytomegalovirus exposure and HLA in healthy donors. Sequencing was performed with immunoSEQ multiplex PCR; in TCRdb, only in-frame clones are kept and a portion is missing. The sample carries some 120,000 clones, roughly three quarters recorded once. Sample: PBMCs. Receptor source: a man aged 25 to 40 in good health and CMV-seropositive. CDR3s include the opening cysteine and the closing phenylalanine or tryptophan. Fields, in order: D gene, J gene, clone size, V gene, CDR3 length, CDR3 protein, CDR3 DNA. A D gene is named only where the DNA matches it firmly. Some rows have no size entry. The others give once, few or many, or a class for an expanded clone.

TRBD2 TRBJ2-2 NA TRBV28 11 CASSRAGREIF TGTGCCAGCAGTCGAGCGGGACGCGAAATTTTT
TRBD1 TRBJ1-1 NA TRBV7-3 17 CASSSGPGQAGYTEAFF TGTGCCAGCAGCTCAGGACCGGGACAGGCGGGGTACACTGAAGCTTTCTTT
NA TRBJ2-3 NA TRBV6-5 14 CASTDRDFEDTQYF TGTGCCAGCACCGATCGGGACTTCGAAGATACGCAGTATTTT
NA TRBJ2-5 NA TRBV5-1 13 CASHGGFQETQYF TGCGCCAGTCATGGGGGGTTTCAAGAGACCCAGTACTTC
NA TRBJ2-4 NA TRBV10-3 16 CAISEGQSLAKNIQYF TGTGCCATCAGTGAAGGACAATCACTAGCCAAAAACATTCAGTACTTC
TRBD2 TRBJ2-3 NA TRBV5-1 17 CASSSGTSVFSTDTQYF TGCGCCAGCAGCTCCGGGACTAGCGTATTTAGCACAGATACGCAGTATTTT
NA TRBJ2-2 few TRBV11-2 15 CASTKEGGGTGELFF TGTGCCAGCACCAAGGAAGGGGGGGGCACCGGGGAGCTGTTTTTT
NA TRBJ1-1 NA TRBV6-6 13 CASCPDSLCEAFF TGTGCCAGTTGCCCGGACAGTCTCTGTGAAGCTTTCTTT
NA TRBJ1-5 NA TRBV6-6 13 CASSPPVNQPQHF TGTGCCAGCAGTCCACCGGTCAATCAGCCCCAGCATTTT
NA TRBJ2-5 once TRBV4-2 15 CASSQDRGGEETQYF TGTGCCAGCAGCCAAGATAGGGGCGGGGAAGAGACCCAGTACTTC
NA TRBJ1-5 NA TRBV2 13 CASSDSQNQPQHF TGTGCCAGCAGTGACAGTCAGAATCAGCCCCAGCATTTT
TRBD1 TRBJ2-7 NA TRBV27 16 CASSPVVGTGGYEQYF TGTGCCAGCAGTCCCGTCGTCGGGACAGGGGGTTACGAGCAGTACTTC
TRBD1 TRBJ2-3 once TRBV9 18 CASSASLGTGAWGDTQYF TGTGCCAGCAGCGCCTCCCTCGGGACAGGGGCATGGGGAGATACGCAGTATTTT
TRBD2 TRBJ2-3 few TRBV6-4 15 CASSRTSGGQDTQYF TGTGCCAGCAGCCGAACTAGCGGGGGTCAAGATACGCAGTATTTT
TRBD2 TRBJ2-7 few TRBV7-2 15 CASSFDPSGGYEQYF TGTGCCAGCAGCTTCGACCCTAGCGGGGGATACGAGCAGTACTTC
TRBD1 TRBJ1-6 NA TRBV30 15 CAWSARDRDGSPLHF TGTGCCTGGAGTGCTCGGGACAGGGATGGTTCACCCCTCCACTTT
TRBD1 TRBJ2-5 NA TRBV7-2 14 CASSRLGGLETQYF TGTGCCAGCAGTAGATTAGGGGGCTTAGAGACCCAGTACTTC
NA TRBJ1-2 NA TRBV28 10 CATSTYGYTF TGTGCCACCAGTACATATGGCTACACCTTC
TRBD1 TRBJ1-1 NA TRBV5-4 15 CASSLAVRGDTEAFF TGTGCCAGCAGCTTGGCGGTCAGGGGGGACACTGAAGCTTTCTTT
TRBD1 TRBJ2-5 few TRBV7-9 13 CASSRGQQETQYF TGTGCCAGCAGCCGGGGACAGCAAGAGACCCAGTACTTC
TRBD2 TRBJ2-1 once TRBV18 17 CASSPPGLARSYNEQFF TGTGCCAGCTCACCACCGGGACTAGCGCGTTCCTACAATGAGCAGTTCTTC
NA TRBJ2-1 NA TRBV29-1 16 CSVVFVSGFGPNEQFF TGCAGCGTTGTCTTTGTCAGCGGCTTCGGGCCCAATGAGCAGTTCTTC
NA TRBJ2-4 NA TRBV11-3 14 CASSPGAFKNIQYF TGTGCCAGCAGCCCTGGGGCCTTTAAAAACATTCAGTACTTC
TRBD2 TRBJ2-1 few TRBV6-5 15 CASSLTSGGYNEQFF TGTGCCAGCAGTTTAACTAGCGGGGGTTACAATGAGCAGTTCTTC
NA TRBJ1-6 NA TRBV7-2 16 CASSLGGAPTNSPLHF TGTGCCAGCAGCTTAGGTGGGGCCCCTACGAATTCACCCCTCCACTTT
TRBD1 TRBJ2-1 NA TRBV18 20 CASSPRSGTGSGEAYNEQFF TGTGCCAGCTCACCACGGTCCGGGACAGGCTCTGGCGAGGCCTACAATGAGCAGTTCTTC
NA TRBJ1-2 NA TRBV2 12 CASMWGGYGYTF TGTGCCAGCATGTGGGGCGGCTATGGCTACACCTTC
TRBD2 TRBJ2-1 once TRBV5-1 16 CASSLAVLAGEDEQFF TGCGCCAGCAGCTTGGCGGTTCTAGCGGGAGAGGATGAGCAGTTCTTC
TRBD1 TRBJ2-7 NA TRBV27 13 CASKGQGKVEQYF TGTGCCAGCAAGGGACAGGGGAAGGTCGAGCAGTACTTC
NA TRBJ1-3 NA TRBV4-2 13 CASSRQSGNTIYF TGTGCCAGCAGCCGGCAATCTGGAAACACCATATATTTT
NA TRBJ1-5 few TRBV7-9 13 CASSPGVGQPQHF TGTGCCAGCAGCCCAGGGGTTGGACAGCCCCAGCATTTT
TRBD1 TRBJ1-1 NA TRBV27 14 CASSLTGGNTEAFF TGTGCCAGCAGTTTAACAGGGGGCAACACTGAAGCTTTCTTT
NA TRBJ2-2 NA TRBV19 15 CASTFRPGDTGELFF TGTGCCAGTACCTTTCGGCCAGGGGATACCGGGGAGCTGTTTTTT
TRBD2 TRBJ2-1 few TRBV27 17 CASSLRLAGVFRYEQFF TGTGCCAGCAGTTTAAGACTAGCGGGAGTCTTTCGGTATGAGCAGTTCTTC
TRBD1 TRBJ1-1 NA TRBV7-9 13 CASSSRQGPEAFF TGTGCCAGCAGCTCCAGACAGGGCCCTGAAGCTTTCTTT
NA TRBJ2-2 few TRBV11-2 15 CASSLEAENTGELFF TGTGCCAGCAGCTTAGAGGCAGAAAACACCGGGGAGCTGTTTTTT
NA TRBJ1-4 once TRBV19 13 CASSISGREKLFF TGTGCCAGTAGTATCTCAGGCCGGGAAAAACTGTTTTTT
TRBD2 TRBJ2-7 once TRBV27 15 CASSFSSGRNDEQYF TGTGCCAGCAGTTTTTCTAGCGGGAGAAACGACGAGCAGTACTTC
NA TRBJ2-6 NA TRBV6-6 15 CASSGGISGANVLTF TGTGCCAGCAGTGGAGGGATCTCTGGGGCCAACGTCCTGACTTTC
NA TRBJ1-1 NA TRBV6-5 12 CASRDLGAKAFF TGTGCCAGCAGAGACCTAGGGGCAAAAGCTTTCTTT
NA TRBJ2-1 NA TRBV7-3 16 CASSPNLALGMDEQFF TGTGCCAGCAGCCCAAACCTAGCGTTGGGTATGGATGAGCAGTTCTTC
TRBD2 TRBJ2-7 once TRBV20-1 11 CSARAGGVQYF TGCAGTGCTAGAGCCGGGGGGGTGCAGTACTTC
TRBD1 TRBJ2-3 NA TRBV29-1 14 CSFLRDRGFGTQYF TGCAGCTTCCTCCGGGACAGGGGGTTCGGTACGCAGTATTTT